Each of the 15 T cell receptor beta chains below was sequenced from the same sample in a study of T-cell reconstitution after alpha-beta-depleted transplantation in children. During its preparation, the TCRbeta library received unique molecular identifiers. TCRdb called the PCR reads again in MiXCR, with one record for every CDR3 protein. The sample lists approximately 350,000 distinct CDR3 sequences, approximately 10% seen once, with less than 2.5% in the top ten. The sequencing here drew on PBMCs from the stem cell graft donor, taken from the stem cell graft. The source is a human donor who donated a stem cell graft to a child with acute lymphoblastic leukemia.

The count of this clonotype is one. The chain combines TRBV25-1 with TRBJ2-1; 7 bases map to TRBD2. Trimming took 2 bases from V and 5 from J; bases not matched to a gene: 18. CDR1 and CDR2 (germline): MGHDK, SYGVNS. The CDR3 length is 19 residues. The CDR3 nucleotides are TGTGCCAGCAGTGAACGGCAGGGCAAAAGCGGGAAAACCCACAATGAGCAGTTCTTC. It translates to CASSERQGKSGKTHNEQFF.

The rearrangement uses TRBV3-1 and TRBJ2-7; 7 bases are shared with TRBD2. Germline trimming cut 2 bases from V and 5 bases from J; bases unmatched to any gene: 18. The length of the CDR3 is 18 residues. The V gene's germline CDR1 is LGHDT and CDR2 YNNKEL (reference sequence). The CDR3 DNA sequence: TGTGCCAGCAGCCAAACGGGGTGGTCAGAAGCGGGAAGACACGAGCAGTACTTC. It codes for CASSQTGWSEAGRHEQYF.

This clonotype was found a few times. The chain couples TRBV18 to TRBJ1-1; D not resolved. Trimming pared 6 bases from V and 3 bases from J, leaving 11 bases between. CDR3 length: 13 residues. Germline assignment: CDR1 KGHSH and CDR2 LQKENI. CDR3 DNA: TGTGCCAGCTCCTCGGAGGTGGACACTGAAGCTTTCTTT. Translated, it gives CASSSEVDTEAFF. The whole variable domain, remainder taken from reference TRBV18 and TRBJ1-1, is NAGVMQNPRHLVRRRGQEARLRCSPMKGHSHVYWYRQLPEEGLKFMVYLQKENIIDESGMPKERFSAEFPKEGPSILRIQQVVRGDSAAYFCASSSEVDTEAFFGQGTRLTVV.

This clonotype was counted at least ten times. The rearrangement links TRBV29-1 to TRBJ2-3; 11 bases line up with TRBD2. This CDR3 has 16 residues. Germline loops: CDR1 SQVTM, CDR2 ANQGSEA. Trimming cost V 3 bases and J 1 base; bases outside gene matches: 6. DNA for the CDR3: TGCAGCGTTGAGAAGACTAGCGGGACGGGCACAGATACGCAGTATTTT. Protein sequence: CSVEKTSGTGTDTQYF.

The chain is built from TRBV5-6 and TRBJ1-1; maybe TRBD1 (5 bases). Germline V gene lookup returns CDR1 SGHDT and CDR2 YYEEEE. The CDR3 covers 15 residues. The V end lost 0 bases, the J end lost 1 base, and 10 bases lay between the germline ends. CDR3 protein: CASSLVGTENTEAFF. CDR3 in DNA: TGTGCCAGCAGCTTGGTCGGGACGGAGAACACTGAAGCTTTCTTT. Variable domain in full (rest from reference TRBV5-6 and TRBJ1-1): DAGVTQSPTHLIKTRGQQVTLRCSPKSGHDTVSWYQQALGQGPQFIFQYYEEEERQRGNFPDRFSGHQFPNYSSELNVNALLLGDSALYLCASSLVGTENTEAFFGQGTRLTVV.

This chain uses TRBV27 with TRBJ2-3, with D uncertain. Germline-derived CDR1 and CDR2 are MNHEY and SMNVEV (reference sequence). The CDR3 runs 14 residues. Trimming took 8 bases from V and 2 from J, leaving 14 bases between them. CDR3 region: CASGVQRTTDTQYF. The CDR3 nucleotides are TGTGCCAGCGGCGTGCAGAGAACCACAGATACGCAGTATTTT.

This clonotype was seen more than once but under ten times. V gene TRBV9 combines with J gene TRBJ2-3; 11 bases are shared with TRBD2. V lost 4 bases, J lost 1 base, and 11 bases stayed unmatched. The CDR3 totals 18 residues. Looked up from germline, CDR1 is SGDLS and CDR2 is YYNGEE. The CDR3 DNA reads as TGTGCCAGCAGCCCCTATTACGGGACTAGCGGACGCACAGATACGCAGTATTTT. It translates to CASSPYYGTSGRTDTQYF.

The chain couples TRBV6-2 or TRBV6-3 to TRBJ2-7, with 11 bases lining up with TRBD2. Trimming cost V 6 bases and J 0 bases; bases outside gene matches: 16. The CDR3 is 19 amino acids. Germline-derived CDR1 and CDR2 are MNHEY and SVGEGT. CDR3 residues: CASSSRLAGQSGSSYEQYF. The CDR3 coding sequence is TGTGCCAGCAGCTCCCGACTAGCGGGACAAAGCGGGAGCTCCTACGAGCAGTACTTC.

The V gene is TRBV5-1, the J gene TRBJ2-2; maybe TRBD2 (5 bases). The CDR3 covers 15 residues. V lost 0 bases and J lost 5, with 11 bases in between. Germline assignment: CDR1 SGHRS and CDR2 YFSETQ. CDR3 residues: CASSLVGIETGELFF. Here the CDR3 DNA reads TGCGCCAGCAGCTTGGTCGGGATTGAAACCGGGGAGCTGTTTTTT.

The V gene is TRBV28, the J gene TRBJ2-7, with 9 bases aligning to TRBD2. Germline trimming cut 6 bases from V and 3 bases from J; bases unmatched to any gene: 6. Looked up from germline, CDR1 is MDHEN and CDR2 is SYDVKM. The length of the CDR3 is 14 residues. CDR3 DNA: TGTGCCAGCAGGGCCGGGACTAGCCTCTACGAGCAGTACTTC. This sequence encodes CASRAGTSLYEQYF.

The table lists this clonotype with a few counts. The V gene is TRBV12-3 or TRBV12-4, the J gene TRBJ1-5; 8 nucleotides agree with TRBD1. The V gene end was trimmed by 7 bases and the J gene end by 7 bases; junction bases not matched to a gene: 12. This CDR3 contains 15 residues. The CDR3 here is CASTSGQGGRQPQHF. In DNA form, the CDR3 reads TGTGCCAGCACCTCTGGACAGGGAGGAAGGCAGCCCCAGCATTTT.

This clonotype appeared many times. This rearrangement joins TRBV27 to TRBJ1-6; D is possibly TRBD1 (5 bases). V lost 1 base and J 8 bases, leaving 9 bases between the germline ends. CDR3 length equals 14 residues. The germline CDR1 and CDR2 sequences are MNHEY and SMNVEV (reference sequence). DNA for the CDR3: TGTGCCAGCAGTTTATGGGGGGGGGATTCACCCCTCCACTTT. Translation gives CASSLWGGDSPLHF.

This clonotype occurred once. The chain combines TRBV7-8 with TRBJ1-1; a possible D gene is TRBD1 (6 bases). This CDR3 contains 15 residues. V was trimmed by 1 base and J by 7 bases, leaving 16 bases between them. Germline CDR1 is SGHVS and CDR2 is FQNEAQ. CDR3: CASSLGRGQSIEAFF. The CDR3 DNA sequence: TGTGCCAGCAGCTTAGGGCGGGGACAAAGCATTGAAGCTTTCTTT.

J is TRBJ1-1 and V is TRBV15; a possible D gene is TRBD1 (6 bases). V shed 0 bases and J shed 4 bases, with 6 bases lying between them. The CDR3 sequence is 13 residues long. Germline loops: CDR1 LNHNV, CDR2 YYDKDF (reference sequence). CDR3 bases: TGTGCCACCAGCAGAGAAGGGGGCACTGAAGCTTTCTTT. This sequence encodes CATSREGGTEAFF.

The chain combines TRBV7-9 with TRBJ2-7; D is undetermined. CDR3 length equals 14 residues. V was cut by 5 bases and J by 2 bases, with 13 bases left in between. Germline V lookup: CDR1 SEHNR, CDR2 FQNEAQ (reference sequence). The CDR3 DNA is TGTGCCAGCAGCGTAGGGCAGCCCCCCTACGAGCAGTACTTC. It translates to CASSVGQPPYEQYF.